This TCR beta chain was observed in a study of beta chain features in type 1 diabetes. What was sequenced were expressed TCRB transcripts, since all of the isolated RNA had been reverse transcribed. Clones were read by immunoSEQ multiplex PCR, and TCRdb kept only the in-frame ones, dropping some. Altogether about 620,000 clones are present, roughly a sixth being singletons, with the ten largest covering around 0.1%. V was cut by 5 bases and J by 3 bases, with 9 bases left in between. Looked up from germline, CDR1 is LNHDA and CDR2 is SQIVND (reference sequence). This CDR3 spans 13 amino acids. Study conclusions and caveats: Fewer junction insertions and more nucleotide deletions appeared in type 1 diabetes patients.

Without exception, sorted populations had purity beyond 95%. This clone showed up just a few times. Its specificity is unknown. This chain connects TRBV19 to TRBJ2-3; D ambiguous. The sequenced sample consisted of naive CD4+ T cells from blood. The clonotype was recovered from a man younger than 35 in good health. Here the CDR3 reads CASSSWKTDTQYF. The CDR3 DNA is TGTGCCAGTAGTTCGTGGAAGACAGATACGCAGTATTTT.